This T cell receptor (beta chain) was profiled in a study of blood T cells in healthy people across ages (dated by TCRdb to between 2015 and 2017). Notes on the research overall: In model experiments, template switching captured roughly one uniquely barcoded TCR beta cDNA molecule for every two T cells. The study measured age-related changes in TCR beta repertoire diversity using deep sequencing normalized with unique cDNA molecular identifiers. The donors were divided into four age groups: young (average roughly 17 years), middle-aged (approximately 39), aged (approximately 62) and long-lived (roughly 82). To avoid experimental bias, donors of different ages were spread randomly across the sequencing lanes. The study analyzed two additional independent replicas of 1 million unique cDNA reads from the same blood draw for two donors, one aged 18 to 30 and one aged 80 or older. Paper-wide results and their limitations: Because profiling used bulk unsorted PBMCs, naive and antigen-experienced compartments could not be compared conclusively. The percentage of naive T cells measured by flow cytometry correlated strongly with observed TCR beta diversity. As age increased, observed TCR beta diversity per million T cells dropped in a roughly linear way, and a significant reduction was already evident by age 40. The CMV infection status of donors was not known, potentially confounding age-related changes in expanded clonotypes. Compared with the aged group, more naive CD4+ T cells, fewer expanded clones and increased TCR diversity were shown by the long-lived group, suggesting age selection. Estimates of total diversity based on one million sequenced T cells were regarded as lower bounds and as underestimates.

The V end loses 2 bases and the J end loses 0 bases, and a stretch of 11 bases separates them. The germline V gene supplies CDR1 MNHEY and CDR2 SVGEGT. Including the terminal cysteine and phenylalanine, the CDR3 comprises 16 residues. This entry keeps only the CDR3 DNA: 48 bases, framed from base 1. The library was built by means of 5' RACE. The sample was run on an Illumina HiSeq 2500. A second PCR of roughly 6 to 12 cycles was performed with a sample-barcoded 5' primer and a J-beta primer mix. A template-switch 5' adaptor carrying 12 random nucleotides introduced a unique molecular identifier onto each TCR beta cDNA molecule. Each sample yielded at least 3 million CDR3-containing paired-end reads. The Mint cDNA synthesis kit, primed by a TRBC-specific oligonucleotide, was used to synthesize first-strand cDNA from all RNA. After uracil-DNA glycosylase treatment, a first 18-cycle PCR used universal primers M1SS and BC2_uni_R on all cDNA. The authors processed their data as follows. Each sample was normalized by randomly selecting 1 million high-quality reads, each carrying a distinct molecular identifier. Instead of being binned into consensus sequences, reads that shared molecular identifiers were thrown out. CDR3 identification, clonotype clustering and error correction used MiTCR with a Q25 quality threshold and the strictest error-elimination algorithm. A nonparametric unseen species model with Euler transformation was used to estimate lower-bound total TCR beta diversity. TCRdb took the public reads, trimmed them with fastp at Q25, ran MiXCR for clone calling and kept in-frame beta chains. CDR3 protein duplicates are merged, each entry listing the most common genes and DNA. TCRdb's processing, not the study's, gives the V and J calls here. The sample yields hundreds of thousands of distinct CDR3 sequences; 40% to 50% were counted once. The ten largest account for around 21% of the sample.

On this clonotype itself: The clone's antigen remains unknown. Base qualities are not at hand, and no much larger clone is one base apart.

The roughly 39 donors, aged roughly 6 to 90 years, were systemically healthy Caucasian individuals from Russia. Each donor gave 9 to 10 milliliters of peripheral blood, collected into EDTA-treated Vacutainer tubes. PBMCs were isolated by Ficoll-Paque density-gradient centrifugation, with at least 6 million obtained per sample. Trizol reagent was used to extract total RNA from the PBMCs, yielding at least 5.5 micrograms per sample. For every donor, flow cytometry on a PBMC aliquot measured the percentage of naive CD45RAhigh/CD27high T cells. The rearrangement joined TRBV6-2 or TRBV6-3 to TRBJ2-1, with a weak D call of TRBD2 (5 bases match). The sequenced sample was blood. The source of this sequence is a man aged 60-69 years in good health. The nucleotide sequence reads TGTGCCAGCAGTTACGGAGACTACTTCTCCTACAATGAGCAGTTCTTC. It specifies CASSYGDYFSYNEQFF.